The source of this TCR beta chain is a study of beta chain features in type 1 diabetes. Broader study findings: Significant though moderate, a shortening of TCRB CDR3s appeared in all four CD4+ subsets of Type 1 diabetes patients.

Germline V lookup: CDR1 SGDLS, CDR2 YYNGEE. The CDR3 runs 15 residues. Trimming cost V 3 bases and J 6 bases, with 17 bases left between them. This clone was counted a few times. The antigen is undetermined. cDNA synthesis used the whole RNA isolate, giving expressed TCRB sequences. For naive, central memory and regulatory T cell samples, reads averaged around 3.8 million. Libraries were prepared by immunoSEQ multiplex PCR; TCRdb keeps only in-frame clonotypes and omits some of them. This sample has some 150,000 clones, with approximately 12% found just once. V is TRBV9 and J is TRBJ2-3; the D is unclear. Sequences were obtained from central memory CD4+ T cells from blood. This receptor was taken from a man aged 18 to 29 in good health. As DNA, the CDR3 is TGTGCCAGCAGCGAGTCCACTTTAGATTTGGATACGCAGTATTTT. It yields the protein CASSESTLDLDTQYF.